Following are 8 T cell receptor beta chains from one sample sequenced in a study of CD8 T cells in Susac syndrome (dated by TCRdb to between 2019 and 2020). The library relied on the immunoSEQ multiplex PCR assay. RNA was extracted using the RNeasy kit, and roughly 0.5 to 1 microgram was reverse transcribed with random hexamers. Using fastp trimming at Q25 and MiXCR clonotype assembly, TCRdb reanalyzed the public sequencing data and kept in-frame beta chains. CDR3 protein duplicates are merged, each entry listing the most common genes and DNA. The sample contains some 220,000 distinct CDR3 sequences, around 96% of them found a single time. Around 0.099% of the sample goes to the ten largest clones. The sample consisted of CD4+ T cells from PBMCs. Source of these receptors: a human donor with multiple sclerosis.

The chain is built from TRBV9 and TRBJ2-1; 11 positions agree with TRBD2. The germline V gene encodes CDR1 SGDLS and CDR2 YYNGEE. The CDR3 is 17 residues long. The J segment lost 9 bases and the V segment lost 4 bases, leaving 15 bases of the junction unmatched. The CDR3 nucleotides read TGTGCCAGCAGCCTCAGTTGGGGTAGCGGGAGGGTGAGTGAGCAGTTCTTC. Amino acids: CASSLSWGSGRVSEQFF. The full variable domain, with the rest looked up from reference TRBV9 and TRBJ2-1, is DSGVTQTPKHLITATGQRVTLRCSPRSGDLSVYWYQQSLDQGLQFLIQYYNGEERAKGNILERFSAQQFPDLHSELNLSSLELGDSALYFCASSLSWGSGRVSEQFFGPGTRLTVL.

The V gene is TRBV3-1, the J gene TRBJ1-2, with D unresolved. The V and J ends lost 1 base and 7 bases respectively, with 13 bases between them. Looked up from germline, CDR1 is LGHDT and CDR2 is YNNKEL (reference sequence). CDR3 length equals 14 residues. In DNA, the CDR3 is TGTGCCAGCAGCCAAGGAGGACTATCGGTTGGCTACACCTTC. Its translation is CASSQGGLSVGYTF.

J is TRBJ2-7 and V is TRBV6-5; 12 nucleotides match TRBD2. The J segment lost 4 bases and the V segment lost 6 bases, leaving 4 bases of the junction unmatched. Germline V gene sequence: CDR1 MNHEY, CDR2 SVGAGI. This CDR3 region has 14 residues. The CDR3 DNA is TGTGCCAGCAGGGGACTAGCGGGTGGGTACGAGCAGTACTTC. It encodes CASRGLAGGYEQYF.

The J gene is TRBJ1-3, the V gene TRBV3-1; D is unclear. The germline gives CDR1 LGHDT, CDR2 YNNKEL (reference sequence). V was cut by 4 bases and J by 0 bases, with 7 bases left in between. The length of the CDR3 is 14 residues. Here the CDR3 reads CASSPNFSGNTIYF. The CDR3 DNA reads as TGTGCCAGCAGCCCTAACTTCTCTGGAAACACCATATATTTT.

This chain uses TRBV3-1 with TRBJ2-5; possibly TRBD1 for D (5 bases). The germline V gene has CDR1 LGHDT and CDR2 YNNKEL (reference sequence). V lost 5 bases and J lost 9, with 19 bases in between. This CDR3 is built from 14 residues. CDR3 in amino acids: CASSDGRGREAQYF. The CDR3 coding sequence is TGTGCCAGCAGCGACGGAAGGGGCCGTGAGGCCCAGTACTTC.

The chain links TRBV2 to TRBJ1-1, with D possibly being TRBD1 (5 bases). Germline assignment: CDR1 SNHLY and CDR2 FYNNEI. V was clipped by 5 bases and J by 3 bases, with 13 bases between them. This CDR3 has 14 residues. CDR3 sequence: CASSFQGRDTEAFF. The DNA for the CDR3 is TGTGCCAGCAGTTTCCAGGGTAGGGACACTGAAGCTTTCTTT.

The chain joins TRBV5-6 to TRBJ2-3; D is undetermined. Trimming pared 4 bases from V and 0 bases from J, leaving 12 bases between. CDR3 size: 15 residues. Germline V gene data show CDR1 as SGHDT and CDR2 as YYEEEE. This CDR3 is CASSIGRISTDTQYF. As DNA, the CDR3 is TGTGCCAGCAGCATTGGACGGATCAGCACAGATACGCAGTATTTT. Filled out from reference TRBV5-6 and TRBJ2-3, the complete variable domain reads DAGVTQSPTHLIKTRGQQVTLRCSPKSGHDTVSWYQQALGQGPQFIFQYYEEEERQRGNFPDRFSGHQFPNYSSELNVNALLLGDSALYLCASSIGRISTDTQYFGPGTRLTVL.

The genes are TRBV9 and TRBJ2-5, with D perhaps TRBD2 (5 bases). V lost 0 bases and J lost 7, with 10 bases in between. CDR3 length equals 13 residues. CDR1 and CDR2 from the germline V gene are SGDLS and YYNGEE. This CDR3 reads CASSVAEAGTQYF. The CDR3 nucleotides read TGTGCCAGCAGCGTAGCTGAGGCGGGGACCCAGTACTTC.